Here is one T cell receptor beta chain with its context. Its specificity is not known. With the Oncomine TCR Beta short-read assay, DNA from cultured CD4+ T cells was sequenced. After culture, CD4+ T cells served as the source for genomic DNA extraction. TCRdb re-called the PCR reads with MiXCR, one entry per CDR3 protein. This sample has about 9,400 distinct CDR3 sequences, with 31% found just once. The sample originates from a study of vaccination and CD4 T cells after COVID-19. Study overall: Every culture used as a control got a CEFX pool, an HIV-1 Nef pool, or no peptide.

Sample treatment: roughly 10-day PBMC culture with coronavirus spike peptide pools or control peptides (ViraFEST assay). The collection of CD4+ T cells from the unexposed donor took place before the COVID-19 pandemic (2011-2018). The CDR3 covers 14 residues. The V gene lost 3 bases and the J gene lost 0 bases, with 6 bases spanning the gap. The TCR sequence derives from a human donor in good health. The chain combines TRBV12-3 or TRBV12-4 with TRBJ1-5, with D hard to call. Sequencing used CD4+ T cells from blood, cultured in vitro. Written as DNA, the CDR3 is TGTGCCAGCAGTTTGGGCCTTAGCAATCAGCCCCAGCATTTT. Translated: CASSLGLSNQPQHF.